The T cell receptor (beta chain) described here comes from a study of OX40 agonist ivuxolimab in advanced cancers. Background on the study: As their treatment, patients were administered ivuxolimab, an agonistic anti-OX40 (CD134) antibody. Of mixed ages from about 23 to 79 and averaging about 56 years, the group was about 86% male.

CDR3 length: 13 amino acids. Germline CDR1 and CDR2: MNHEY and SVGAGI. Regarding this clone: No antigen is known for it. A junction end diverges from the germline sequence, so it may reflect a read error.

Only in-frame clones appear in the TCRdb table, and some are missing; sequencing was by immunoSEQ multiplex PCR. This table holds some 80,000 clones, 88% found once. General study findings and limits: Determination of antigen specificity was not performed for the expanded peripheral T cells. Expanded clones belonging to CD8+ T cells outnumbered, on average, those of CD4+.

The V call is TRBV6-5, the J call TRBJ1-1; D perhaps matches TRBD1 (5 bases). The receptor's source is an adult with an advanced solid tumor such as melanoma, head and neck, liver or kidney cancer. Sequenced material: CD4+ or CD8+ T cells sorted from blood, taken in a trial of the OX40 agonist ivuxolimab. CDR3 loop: CVSSYRKGPEAFF. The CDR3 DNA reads TGTGTCAGCAGTTACCGGAAGGGACCAGAAGCTTTCTTT.